This T cell receptor (beta chain) emerged from a study of blood T cell repertoires in COVID-19 (dated by TCRdb to between 2020 and 2021). About the study as a whole: The collaborator samples originated in the United States, Italy and Spain and spanned the acute and convalescent phases of COVID-19. The prospective study material was composed of cDNA or gDNA derived from T cells, B-cell-depleted T cells, or PBMCs. Where available, HLA class I and class II types were obtained from metadata supplied by the sample provider rather than from assay-based typing. The sample metadata nearly always contained a de-identified subject ID, COVID-19 status, age in years and sex. The samples were drawn from two sources: the first 160 participants of the ongoing ImmuneRACE study, and 1,254 subjects contributed by 6 global collaborators. Subjects who had been exposed to COVID-19, were actively infected with it, or had recovered from it provided the deeply sampled blood TCRbeta repertoires that made up the dataset. The repertoires were released in a freely available public database meant as a resource for research on the immune response to SARS-CoV-2.

What the authors observed across the whole study: Clinical and demographic metadata were provided uncurated, with the amount varying by source and participant.

As encoded in the germline V gene, CDR1 is SGHRS while CDR2 is YFSETQ. V gives up 7 bases and J gives up 4 bases, and the segment between their germline ends measures 5 bases. Spanning cysteine to phenylalanine, the CDR3 consists of 10 amino acids. Just the 30-base CDR3 DNA is kept, in frame starting at base 1. Whole blood was collected in K2EDTA tubes by collaborating institutions according to the institutions' own protocols. For TCRbeta analysis, collaborators shipped samples as frozen whole blood, isolated PBMCs, or DNA extracted from either of those sample types. Points on this clone: Its cognate antigen has yet to be identified. Per-base quality was not reported, and no clone a single base away is much larger than it.

TCRbeta CDR3 regions were amplified from genomic DNA using the immunoSEQ Assay, a bias-controlled multiplex PCR. Per the source publication's procedure: Within the assay, amplification of reference gene primers was used to estimate how many nucleated cells each sample contained. To quantify the absolute abundance of each unique TCRbeta CDR3 rearrangement, sequence reads were collapsed and filtered. For each sample, productive Simpson clonality was calculated as the square root of Simpson's diversity index across productive rearrangements. Entries here come from immuneACCESS through TCRdb and include only in-frame sequences with V and J called. Some clones fail to appear in such tables; in the studies checked, an unresolved V gene covers under half of the shortfall, and the cause of the remainder is unknown. V and J calls and clone size follow that table, whereas D and trimming were derived from the DNA. The sample profile shows about 21,000 clones; more than 85% of them were found once. Over 4% of the sample goes to the ten largest clones.

The clonotype was recovered from a woman between 50 and 59 years old with active COVID-19. Recombination connected TRBV5-1 to TRBJ2-5, with no reliable assignment of the D segment. The sequenced sample consisted of peripheral blood. The DNA is as follows: TGCGCCAGCCCCTTAGAGACCCAGTACTTC. Its translation is CASPLETQYF.